This T cell receptor beta chain comes out of a study of low-dose radiotherapy and immunotherapy resistance in tumors. Turning to the study itself: Intravenous ipilimumab 1 mg/kg every six weeks was given with nivolumab 240 mg every two weeks.

The sample's time point: before trial treatment. Along with nivolumab and ipilimumab, donors received aspirin, low-dose cyclophosphamide and low-dose radiotherapy. Patients eligible had advanced solid tumors without tumor-infiltrating lymphocytes. TRAV- and TRBV-specific primers, spanning alpha and beta chains, primed first-strand cDNA. The authors amplified TCRs for approximately 18 PCR cycles with a constant-region primer and a V-primer adapter. TCRdb recomputed calls from the reads with MiXCR, one row per CDR3 protein. The table has 75,000 to 95,000 distinct CDR3 sequences, roughly a tenth seen once. The germline CDR1 and CDR2 sequences are DFQATT and SNEGSKA (reference sequence). The CDR3 covers 11 residues. V dropped 6 bases and J dropped 4 bases, with 10 bases sitting between them. This clonotype was recorded at least ten times.

This sequence joins TRBV20-1 and TRBJ2-7, with D maybe TRBD2 (5 bases). The sample consisted of PBMCs, taken before treatment. This clonotype originated in a male donor with prostate cancer. The CDR3 nucleotides are TGCAGTGCCCAGGAGGTTTACGAGCAGTACTTC. Protein sequence: CSAQEVYEQYF.